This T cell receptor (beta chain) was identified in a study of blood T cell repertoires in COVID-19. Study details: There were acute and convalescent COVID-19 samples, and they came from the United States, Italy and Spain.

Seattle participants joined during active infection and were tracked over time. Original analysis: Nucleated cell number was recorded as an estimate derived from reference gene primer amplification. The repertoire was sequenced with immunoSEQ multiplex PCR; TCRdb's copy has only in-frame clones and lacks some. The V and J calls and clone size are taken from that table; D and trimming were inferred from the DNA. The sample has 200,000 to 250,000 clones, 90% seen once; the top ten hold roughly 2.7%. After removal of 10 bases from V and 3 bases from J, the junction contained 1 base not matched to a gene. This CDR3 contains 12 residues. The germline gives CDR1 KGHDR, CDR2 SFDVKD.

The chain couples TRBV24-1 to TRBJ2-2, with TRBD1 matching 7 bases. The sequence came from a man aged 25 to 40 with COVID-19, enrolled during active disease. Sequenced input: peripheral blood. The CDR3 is CATGQYTGELFF. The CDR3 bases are TGTGCCACGGGACAGTACACCGGGGAGCTGTTTTTT.